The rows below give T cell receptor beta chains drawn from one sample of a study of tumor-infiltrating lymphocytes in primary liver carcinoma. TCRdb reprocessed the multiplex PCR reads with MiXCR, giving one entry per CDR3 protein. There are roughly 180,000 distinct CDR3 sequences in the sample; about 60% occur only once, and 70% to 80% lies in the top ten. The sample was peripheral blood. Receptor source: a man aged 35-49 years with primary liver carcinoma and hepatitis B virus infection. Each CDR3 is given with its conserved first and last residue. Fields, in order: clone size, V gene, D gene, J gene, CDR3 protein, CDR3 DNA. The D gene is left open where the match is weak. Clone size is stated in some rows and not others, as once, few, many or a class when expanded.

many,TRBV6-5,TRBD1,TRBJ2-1,CASSYIGTGGNEQFF,TGTGCCAGCAGTTACATAGGGACAGGGGGAAATGAGCAGTTCTTC
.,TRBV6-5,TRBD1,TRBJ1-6,CASRRGLSSYNSPLHF,TGTGCCAGCAGGAGGGGGCTGAGCTCCTATAATTCACCCCTCCACTTT
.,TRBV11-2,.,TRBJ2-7,CTSSHRTLSAYEQYF,TGTACCAGCAGCCACCGAACACTCTCTGCCTACGAGCAGTACTTC
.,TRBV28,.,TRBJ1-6,CASSPGGRAASPLHF,TGTGCCAGCAGTCCCGGAGGCAGGGCTGCTTCACCCCTCCACTTT
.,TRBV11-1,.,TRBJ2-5,CVSSLSGRETQYF,TGTGTCAGCAGCTTAAGCGGCCGGGAGACCCAGTACTTC
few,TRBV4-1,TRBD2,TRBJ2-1,CASSEPGLAGALSYNEQFF,TGCGCCAGCAGCGAACCGGGACTAGCGGGAGCGCTCTCCTACAATGAGCAGTTCTTC
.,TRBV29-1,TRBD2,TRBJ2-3,CSVDLPSGSLGTDTQYF,TGCAGCGTTGATTTGCCTAGCGGGAGCTTAGGGACAGATACGCAGTATTTT
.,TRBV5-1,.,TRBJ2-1,CASSLSAAYNEQFF,TGCGCCAGCAGCTTGTCGGCAGCCTACAATGAGCAGTTCTTC
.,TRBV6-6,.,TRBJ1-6,CASSHIKDGAGIHF,TGTGCCAGCAGTCACATTAAAGACGGAGCAGGTATCCACTTT
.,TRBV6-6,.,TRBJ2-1,CASRRQGYNEQFF,TGTGCCAGCAGAAGGCAGGGTTACAATGAGCAGTTCTTC
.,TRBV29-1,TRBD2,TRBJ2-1,CSVEVLSGSEGEQFF,TGCAGCGTTGAAGTGTTGAGCGGGAGTGAGGGGGAGCAGTTCTTC
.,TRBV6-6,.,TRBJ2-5,CASRSQGYQETQYF,TGTGCCAGCAGGTCTCAGGGGTACCAAGAGACCCAGTACTTC
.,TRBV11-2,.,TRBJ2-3,CASSRTPSTETQYF,TGTGCGAGCAGTCGCACACCTAGCACAGAAACGCAGTATTTT
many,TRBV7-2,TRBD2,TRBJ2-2,CASSLYGGLANTGELFF,TGTGCCAGCAGCTTATACGGAGGACTAGCTAACACCGGGGAGCTGTTTTTT
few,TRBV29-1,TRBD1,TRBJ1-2,CSVGTGGTYGYTF,TGCAGCGTCGGGACAGGGGGAACCTATGGCTACACCTTC
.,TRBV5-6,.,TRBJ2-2,CASSFARGGPTGELFF,TGTGCCAGCAGCTTCGCCAGAGGTGGCCCCACCGGGGAGCTGTTTTTT
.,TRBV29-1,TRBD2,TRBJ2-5,CSGTISGGNQETQYF,TGCAGCGGTACCATTAGCGGGGGCAACCAAGAGACCCAGTACTTC
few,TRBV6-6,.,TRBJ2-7,CASRTDSSYEQYF,TGTGCCAGCAGAACCGACAGCTCCTACGAGCAGTACTTC
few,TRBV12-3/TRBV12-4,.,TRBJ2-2,CASSLQLNTGELFF,TGTGCCAGCAGTTTACAGCTGAACACCGGGGAGCTGTTTTTT
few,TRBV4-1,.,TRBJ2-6,CASSQDRVSGANVLTF,TGCGCCAGCAGCCAAGATCGCGTCTCTGGGGCCAACGTCCTGACTTTC
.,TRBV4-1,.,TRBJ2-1,CASSQGRLYNEQLF,TGCGCCAGCAGCCAGGGGAGACTCTACAATGAGCAGCTCTTC
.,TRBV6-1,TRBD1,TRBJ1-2,CASSEPPTGLYGYTF,TGTGCCAGCAGTGAACCCCCGACAGGGCTCTATGGTTACACCTTC
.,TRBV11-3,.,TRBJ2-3,CASSLAHRDTRYF,TGTGCCAGCAGCTTAGCCCACAGAGATACGCGGTATTTT
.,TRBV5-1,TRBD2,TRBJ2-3,CASSLRLGLAGGTDTQYF,TGCGCCAGCAGCCTCAGGTTAGGGCTAGCGGGAGGAACAGATACGCAGTATTTT
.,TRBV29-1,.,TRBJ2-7,CSLERGLGDEQYF,TGCAGCCTTGAAAGGGGGTTAGGGGACGAGCAGTACTTC
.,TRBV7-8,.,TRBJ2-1,CTSSFGAARVKGIF,TGTACCAGCAGCTTTGGAGCAGCCAGGGTTAAAGGGATCTTC
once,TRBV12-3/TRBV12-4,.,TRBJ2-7,CASSFVTIGIDEQYF,TGTGCCAGCAGTTTCGTGACTATCGGGATTGACGAGCAGTACTTC
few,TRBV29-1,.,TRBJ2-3,CSVITGPPGVADSTDTQYF,TGCAGCGTGATCACAGGGCCTCCGGGAGTAGCGGATAGCACAGATACGCAGTATTTT
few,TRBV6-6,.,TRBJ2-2,CASSLQGRTGELFF,TGTGCCAGCAGTCTCCAGGGGCGAACCGGGGAGCTGTTTTTT
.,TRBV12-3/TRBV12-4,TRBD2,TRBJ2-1,CASNNLAGANNEQFF,TGCGCCAGCAACAATCTAGCGGGAGCAAACAATGAGCAGTTCTTC
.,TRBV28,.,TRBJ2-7,CASSPLGRGYGEQYF,TGTGCCAGCAGTCCTCTCGGGCGGGGCTATGGAGAGCAGTACTTC
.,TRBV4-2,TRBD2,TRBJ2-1,CASRTLAGGPRDEQFF,TGTGCCAGCAGAACACTAGCGGGAGGGCCAAGAGATGAGCAGTTCTTC